This T cell receptor (beta chain) originates from a study of vaccination and CD4 T cells after COVID-19 (dated by TCRdb to the early 2020s). In the study overall: Six males and four females were included in the convalescent cohort, with two Hispanic individuals, seven Caucasians, two Asians and one multiracial person represented. Two doses of either the Pfizer-BioNTech BNT162b2 vaccine (n=8) or the Moderna mRNA-1273 vaccine (n=2) were administered to participants. Post-COVID blood samples from convalescent patients were collected a median of roughly 100 days after diagnosis, with a range of about 35 to 161 days. Post-vaccine blood samples were collected a median of about 66 days after the second vaccine dose, ranging from roughly 13 to 241 days. Culture stimuli were overlapping spike peptide pools from SARS-CoV-2 and from the common cold coronaviruses HCoV-NL63, HCoV-OC43 and HCoV-229E. Control cultures received a CEFX viral epitope pool as the positive control, an HIV-1 Nef peptide pool as the negative control, or no peptide. In ten to eleven COVID-19 convalescent patients and several infection-naive healthy vaccine recipients, researchers compared the spike-specific CD4+ TCR repertoire from before mRNA vaccination with the repertoire from after. Beyond this particular receptor, the publication reports: Only a relatively small number of convalescent patients were included in the study, and early timepoints following natural infection were not analyzed. Although the median number of SARS-CoV-2-reactive clonotypes went up from fewer than 25 after infection to 30 to 45 after vaccination, the increase was not significant. In convalescent patients, a median approximately 86% of post-vaccine SARS-CoV-2-reactive clones were detected only after vaccination, suggesting vaccine-specific priming. Nearly all vaccine-specific clones in convalescent patients (304 of 307) were mono-reactive for SARS-CoV-2 spike rather than cross-reactive with common cold coronaviruses.

According to the germline V gene, CDR1 reads SQVTM and CDR2 reads ANQGSEA. The CDR3 spans 15 residues, from the cysteine through the phenylalanine. Only the CDR3 DNA is retained, 45 bases long and in frame from the first base. Germline trimming amounts to 6 bases on V and 0 bases on J, with 8 as the count of junction bases outside the gene matches. The treatment or condition label, as the study defines it: 10-day PBMC culture with coronavirus spike peptide pools or control peptides (ViraFEST assay). To expand antigen-specific T cells with peptide pools and then pick out the expanded clonotypes through TCR sequencing, the study relied on the ViraFEST assay. Negative nucleocapsid antibody tests before and after vaccination confirmed that the healthy vaccine recipients had no prior SARS-CoV-2 infection. Over 1.5 million PBMCs per well were cultured in IMDM with approximately 5% human AB serum and 8.5 to 10 IU/ml IL-2, plus 10 ug/ml peptide pools. Half of the culture medium was replaced with fresh IL-2-containing medium on days 3 and 7. After 10 days of culture, CD4+ T cells were isolated by negative selection with the EasySep CD4+ T cell isolation kit. Ficoll-Paque Plus gradient centrifugation was used to isolate PBMCs from whole blood, and the isolated PBMCs were then either used fresh or cryopreserved at -140C. Triplicate wells were generally used for each culture condition.

This clonotype was seen only once. The specificity of this receptor is unknown. No quality values exist for individual bases; no much larger clone is one base distant. One read amounts to weak evidence. Libraries were constructed by PCR. DNA from cultured CD4+ T cells underwent TCR sequencing with the Oncomine TCR Beta short-read assay at the Johns Hopkins FTIC core. The QIAamp micro DNA kit was used to extract genomic DNA from the cultured CD4+ T cells. Oncomine TCR Beta libraries from cultured CD4+ T cells were pooled using unique dual indexes and sequenced on an Illumina iSeq 100. Regarding the original processing steps: Non-productive sequences were removed, and CDR3s that did not start with C, did not end with F or W, or were shorter than 7 amino acids were discarded. Antigen-specific clonotypes were identified using the MANAFEST web application through comparison of peptide-stimulated wells with reference and other culture wells. An FDR below 0.05, an odds ratio above 5, and a productive frequency above 0.1% in at least two of three replicate wells were required for clones to be considered positive. Cross-reactive clonotypes were defined as significantly expanded in both SARS-CoV-2 spike wells and at least one common cold coronavirus spike condition. Levenshtein distances (stringdist) and unrooted phylogenetic trees (ape) in R version 3.6.1 were used to assess CDR3 homology. TCRdb reprocessed the public reads (quality trimming at Q25 with fastp, clone calling with MiXCR) and kept in-frame beta chains. When rows share a CDR3 protein, they turn into one entry using the most common DNA and genes. TCRdb's processing, not the authors' own work, is the source of the V and J calls. The sample profile shows fewer than 30,000 distinct CDR3 sequences; around 50% of them were found once. Clones ranked in the top ten supply 28% of the sample.

The origin of this receptor is a human donor who received a COVID-19 vaccine. The input for sequencing was CD4+ T cells from blood, cultured in vitro, taken before SARS-CoV-2 vaccination. Here the chain combines TRBV29-1 and TRBJ1-3, with 7 central nucleotides matching TRBD1. The DNA sequence is given as TGCAGCGTCGCAAAGGACAGGAACTCTGGAAACACCATATATTTT. Translation gives CSVAKDRNSGNTIYF.